This is a list of T cell receptor beta chains from one sample in a study of OX40 agonist ivuxolimab in advanced cancers. Sequencing used immunoSEQ multiplex PCR; TCRdb keeps in-frame clones, though not all of them. Among 55,000 to 70,000 clones listed, about 85% were seen once. The input for sequencing was CD4+ or CD8+ T cells sorted from blood, taken in a trial of the OX40 agonist ivuxolimab. The receptor set was obtained from an adult with an advanced solid tumor such as melanoma, head and neck, liver or kidney cancer. The CDR3 runs from the conserved cysteine through the conserved F or W. The D gene is left open where the match is weak. Not all rows give a size; the values are once, few, many and, for expanded clones, a class.

D: .
J: TRBJ2-1
size: .
V: TRBV14
CDR3: CASSPHAGAYVEQFF
DNA: TGTGCCAGCAGCCCTCACGCGGGTGCCTACGTTGAGCAGTTCTTC

D: TRBD1
J: TRBJ2-7
size: .
V: TRBV28
CDR3: CASSPARDSYEQYF
DNA: TGTGCCAGCAGTCCCGCCCGGGACAGCTACGAGCAGTACTTC

D: TRBD2
J: TRBJ2-3
size: .
V: TRBV10-3
CDR3: CAISVSGVSTDTQYF
DNA: TGTGCCATCAGTGTAAGCGGGGTTAGCACAGATACGCAGTATTTT

D: .
J: TRBJ1-1
size: once
V: TRBV27
CDR3: CASSTKGGTEAFF
DNA: TGTGCCAGCAGTACTAAGGGAGGCACTGAAGCTTTCTTT

D: .
J: TRBJ2-3
size: .
V: TRBV4-1
CDR3: CASSQVAGITDTQYF
DNA: TGCGCCAGCAGCCAGGTCGCGGGGATAACAGATACGCAGTATTTT

D: TRBD2
J: TRBJ2-7
size: .
V: TRBV11-2
CDR3: CASSPGGEQYF
DNA: TGTGCCAGCAGCCCCGGGGGGGAGCAGTACTTC

D: .
J: TRBJ1-1
size: .
V: TRBV18
CDR3: CASSPQGVNTEAFF
DNA: TGTGCCAGCTCACCACAGGGGGTTAACACTGAAGCTTTCTTT

D: .
J: TRBJ2-1
size: .
V: TRBV13
CDR3: CASSSGWNEQFF
DNA: TGTGCCAGCAGCTCAGGGTGGAATGAGCAGTTCTTC

D: .
J: TRBJ2-7
size: .
V: TRBV4-1
CDR3: CASSPAGGRTYEQYF
DNA: TGCGCCAGCAGCCCCGCCGGGGGACGGACCTACGAGCAGTACTTC

D: TRBD2
J: TRBJ2-1
size: .
V: TRBV7-9
CDR3: CASSLAAGQNEQFF
DNA: TGTGCCAGCAGCTTAGCAGCGGGGCAAAATGAGCAGTTCTTC

D: .
J: TRBJ2-7
size: once
V: TRBV28
CDR3: CASSPPTGTTITYEQYF
DNA: TGTGCCAGCAGTCCCCCGACAGGGACTACCATCACTTACGAGCAGTACTTC

D: TRBD1
J: TRBJ1-6
size: .
V: TRBV2
CDR3: CASSEFGGQGDSPLHF
DNA: TGTGCCAGCAGTGAATTTGGCGGGCAGGGGGATTCACCCCTCCACTTT

D: TRBD1
J: TRBJ2-7
size: .
V: TRBV7-9
CDR3: CASSDRGHHEQYF
DNA: TGTGCCAGCAGCGACAGGGGTCACCACGAGCAGTACTTC

D: TRBD2
J: TRBJ2-1
size: .
V: TRBV9
CDR3: CASGLGEGLLYNEQFF
DNA: TGTGCCAGCGGGTTGGGGGAGGGCCTTTTATACAATGAGCAGTTCTTC

D: TRBD1
J: TRBJ2-5
size: .
V: TRBV5-6
CDR3: CASSLGGTGIWETQYF
DNA: TGTGCCAGCAGCTTGGGAGGGACAGGGATTTGGGAGACCCAGTACTTC

D: .
J: TRBJ2-5
size: .
V: TRBV29-1
CDR3: CSVHRENQETQYF
DNA: TGCAGCGTTCACAGGGAAAACCAAGAGACCCAGTACTTC

D: .
J: TRBJ2-1
size: once
V: TRBV28
CDR3: CASSLGFLDSYNEQFF
DNA: TGTGCCAGCAGTTTGGGGTTCTTGGACTCCTACAATGAGCAGTTCTTC

D: TRBD2
J: TRBJ2-3
size: .
V: TRBV6-1
CDR3: CASSEFLAGGTDTQYF
DNA: TGTGCCAGCAGTGAGTTCCTAGCGGGAGGGACAGATACGCAGTATTTT

D: TRBD1
J: TRBJ2-7
size: .
V: TRBV7-3
CDR3: CASSPTGTAYHEQYF
DNA: TGTGCCAGCAGCCCTACCGGGACAGCGTACCACGAGCAGTACTTC

D: .
J: TRBJ2-1
size: .
V: TRBV11-1
CDR3: CASSLGLADSSYNEQFF
DNA: TGTGCCAGCAGCTTAGGCTTAGCGGACAGCTCCTACAATGAGCAGTTCTTC

D: .
J: TRBJ2-7
size: .
V: TRBV6-1
CDR3: CASSWTSSYEQYF
DNA: TGTGCCAGCAGCTGGACAAGCTCCTACGAGCAGTACTTC

D: .
J: TRBJ2-7
size: few
V: TRBV6-5
CDR3: CASSWGLRNEQYF
DNA: TGTGCCAGCAGTTGGGGGCTACGGAACGAGCAGTACTTC